The clone carrying this T cell receptor beta chain is medium-sized (0.01 to 0.1%) in the sample. This entry comes from a study of human T cells and chemical hapten exposure. The CDR3 length is 15 residues. The germline V gene encodes CDR1 SGHNT and CDR2 YENEEA. J was trimmed by 1 base and V by 5 bases; bases with no gene match: 7. The time point here: patch test 1, 2 weeks after DPC sensitization. The treatment denotes: therapeutic diphenylcyclopropenone sensitization with weekly scalp DPC. Unfractionated whole blood was the source from which total RNA was extracted. TCRdb redid the calling of the RACE reads with MiXCR, one entry per CDR3 protein. The table records around 53,000 distinct CDR3 sequences, around 9.3% of them present only once.

The TCR sequence derives from a woman between 50 and 59 years old with alopecia areata. Some clones in this sample may be carry-over from other donors' samples. The rearrangement uses TRBV11-3 and TRBJ2-5; the match to TRBD2 covers 7 bases. The source was whole blood, collected in connection with sensitization to the hapten diphenylcyclopropenone (DPC). The CDR3 sequence: CASSPARESQETQYF. The CDR3 DNA reads as TGTGCCAGCAGCCCGGCGCGGGAGAGCCAAGAGACCCAGTACTTC.